The 6 T cell receptor beta chains reported below all come from one sample, sequenced in a study of T cells in Graves' hyperthyroidism and ophthalmopathy. TCR beta CDR3 sequences were amplified from RNA transcripts. First-round RT-PCR of the TCR CDR3 relied on the HTBI primer set. Each CDR3 protein gets one entry after TCRdb re-called the multiplex PCR reads with MiXCR. The sample has about 380,000 distinct CDR3 sequences, approximately 18% seen once; the top ten hold less than 45%. Sequenced sample: blood. The receptors come from a man between 18 and 35 years old with Graves' ophthalmopathy.

This clonotype was found many times. The CDR3 DNA is TGTGCCAGCAGCCCAGACAGCGACATCGGGGAGCTGTTTTTT. As protein: CASSPDSDIGELFF. V gene TRBV6-1 combines with J gene TRBJ2-2, with D possibly TRBD1 on 5 matching bases. The CDR3 covers 14 residues. Trimming stripped 6 bases from V and 7 bases from J, with 15 bases between. In germline, CDR1 is MNHNS, CDR2 SASEGT.

This sequence joins TRBV5-1 and TRBJ2-2, with TRBD1 as a possible D gene (6 bases). Germline-derived CDR1 and CDR2 are SGHRS and YFSETQ. CDR3 length equals 15 residues. Trimming took 3 bases from V and 0 from J, leaving 9 bases between them. The CDR3 DNA reads TGCGCCAGCAGCTATGACAGGACGAACACCGGGGAGCTGTTTTTT. This translates into CASSYDRTNTGELFF.

In its sample, this clonotype was seen many times. The J gene is TRBJ1-1, the V gene TRBV6-1; D not certain. The V gene's germline CDR1 is MNHNS and CDR2 SASEGT. There are 13 residues in the CDR3. The V end was cut by 2 bases, the J end by 7 bases, with 11 bases between. The CDR3 spells CASSESRFGEAFF. DNA for the CDR3: TGTGCCAGCAGTGAAAGCAGGTTCGGTGAAGCTTTCTTT.

This clonotype was recorded at least ten times. The V call is TRBV20-1, the J call TRBJ2-1; the D gene is possibly TRBD2 (5 bases). V was shortened by 1 base and J by 0 bases, with 13 bases between the two germline ends. The CDR3 consists of 16 residues. Germline V gives CDR1 DFQATT, CDR2 SNEGSKA (reference sequence). CDR3 sequence (DNA): TGCAGTGCTAGAGGAACAAGCGGTTTCTCCTACAATGAGCAGTTCTTC. It translates to CSARGTSGFSYNEQFF.

Worth noting for this clonotype: With a much larger clone just one base away, this may be a read error. The J gene is TRBJ2-7, the V gene TRBV7-3, with 11 bases lining up with TRBD2. CDR1 is SGHTA and CDR2 is FQGTGA in the germline V gene. This CDR3 region has 15 residues. The CDR3 protein is CTSSLIAGGVHEQYF. The CDR3, as DNA: TGTACCAGCAGCTTAATAGCGGGGGGGGTCCACGAGCAGTACTTC.

This clonotype was counted many times. The gene calls are TRBV20-1 and TRBJ2-3, with D tentatively TRBD2 (5 bases). Trimming took 5 bases from V and 4 from J, leaving 16 bases between them. The CDR3 has 14 amino acids. Germline-derived CDR1 and CDR2 are DFQATT and SNEGSKA (reference sequence). CDR3 nucleotide sequence: TGCAGTGCTCGTCCAACTGAGAGGGCAGATACGCAGTATTTT. As protein: CSARPTERADTQYF.